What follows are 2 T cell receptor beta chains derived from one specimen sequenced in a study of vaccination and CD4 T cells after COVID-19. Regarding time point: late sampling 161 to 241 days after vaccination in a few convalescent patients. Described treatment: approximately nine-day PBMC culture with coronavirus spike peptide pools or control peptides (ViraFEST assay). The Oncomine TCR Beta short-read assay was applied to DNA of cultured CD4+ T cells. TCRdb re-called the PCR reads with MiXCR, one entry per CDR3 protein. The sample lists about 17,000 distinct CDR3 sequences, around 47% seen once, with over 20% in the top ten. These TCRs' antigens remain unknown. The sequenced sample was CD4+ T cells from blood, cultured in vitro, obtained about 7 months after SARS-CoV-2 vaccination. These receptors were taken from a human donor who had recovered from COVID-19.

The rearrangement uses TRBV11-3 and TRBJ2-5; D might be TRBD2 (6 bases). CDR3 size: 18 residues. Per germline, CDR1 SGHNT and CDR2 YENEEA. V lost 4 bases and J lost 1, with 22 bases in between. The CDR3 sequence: CASSSAWGDGTIQETQYF. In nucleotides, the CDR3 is TGTGCCAGCAGCTCCGCCTGGGGGGACGGGACCATCCAAGAGACCCAGTACTTC. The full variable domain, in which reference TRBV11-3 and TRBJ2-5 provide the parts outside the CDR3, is EAGVVQSPRYKIIEKKQPVAFWCNPISGHNTLYWYLQNLGQGPELLIRYENEEAVDDSQLPKDRFSAERLKGVDSTLKIQPAELGDSAVYLCASSSAWGDGTIQETQYFGPGTRLLVL.

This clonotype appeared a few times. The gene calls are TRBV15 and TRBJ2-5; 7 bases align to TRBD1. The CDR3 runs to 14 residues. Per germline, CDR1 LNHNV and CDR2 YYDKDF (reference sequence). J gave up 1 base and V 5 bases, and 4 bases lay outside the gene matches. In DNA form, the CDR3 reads TGTGCCACCAGCCGAACAGGGGTCCAAGAGACCCAGTACTTC. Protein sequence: CATSRTGVQETQYF.